This TCR beta chain is from a study of blood T cell repertoires in COVID-19. Study overall: Acute-phase and convalescent COVID-19 samples originated in the United States, Italy and Spain.

Authors' data handling: From reference gene primer amplification, estimates of nucleated cell counts were derived. Using immunoSEQ multiplex PCR, the repertoire was profiled, and TCRdb retains in-frame clones only, with some absent. D and trimming were read from the DNA, whereas the V and J calls and clone size are those reported in that table. The repertoire holds under 150,000 clones, more than 75% seen once, with roughly 13% in the top ten. Per the germline V gene, CDR1 is MDHEN and CDR2 is SYDVKM. The CDR3 covers 15 residues. V was clipped by 1 base and J by 2 bases, with 10 bases between them. This TCR derives from a man in his sixties with active or convalescent COVID-19. Input material: peripheral blood. The rearrangement links TRBV28 to TRBJ2-3; possible D gene TRBD1, 5 bases. The CDR3 loop is CASSLSGRDTDTQYF. CDR3 in DNA: TGTGCCAGCAGTTTATCGGGCAGGGACACAGATACGCAGTATTTT.